This TCR beta chain stems from a study of CD8 T cells in Susac syndrome. Reverse transcription of roughly 0.5 to 1 ug RNA was performed with random hexamers. TCRdb reanalysed the immunoSEQ multiplex PCR reads using MiXCR and keeps one entry per CDR3 protein. The data hold around 140,000 distinct CDR3 sequences, with about 95% observed a single time. Trimming took off 0 bases at V and 0 bases at J, with 6 bases between the two ends. The CDR3 contains 14 residues. CDR1 SGHNT and CDR2 YYREEE come from the germline V gene (reference sequence). This sequence was found in a human donor with multiple sclerosis. The sequenced sample was CD4+ T cells from PBMCs. The chain employs TRBV5-4 and TRBJ1-2; D gene uncertain. The CDR3 here is CASSLVQTNYGYTF. The CDR3 coding sequence is TGTGCCAGCAGCTTGGTACAGACTAACTATGGCTACACCTTC.